The T cell receptor (beta chain) under discussion was sequenced for a study of cytomegalovirus exposure and HLA in healthy donors (dated by TCRdb to 2017 to 2019). Turning to the overall study: In an earlier analysis of under 750 of the donors, approximately 300 Gb of sequence data and 90 million to 120 million unique TCR beta sequences from 150 million to 200 million T cells were reported. In the later analysis, no new phenotypic data were used to find candidate immune exposures; instead, reliance was placed on TCR beta sequences and their occurrence across donors. On average, around 240,000 unique TCR beta nucleotide sequences were sequenced per donor among about 400 genotyped donors of the cohort, with roughly 18% of those sequences being non-productive. Class I and class II HLA loci were covered by the typing at four-digit resolution. An earlier analysis of nearly 600 of the donors applied high-throughput TCR beta sequencing to assess whether each TCR beta V gene segment acted as functional or pseudogenic. The study used immunosequencing to profile the T cell repertoires of hundreds of subjects and linked those repertoires to cytomegalovirus serostatus. Roughly 320 gigabases of sequencing data and around 80 million unique TCR sequences made up an early release that covered roughly 670 HLA-typed donors. A later genetic analysis used genome-wide SNP genotypes for about 65% of the roughly 700 donors, treating that subset as a discovery cohort. To predict cytomegalovirus infection status, the study combined high-throughput TCR immunosequencing, statistical association of individual TCRs with disease status, and machine learning. Typing coverage differed by locus: A, B, C, DRB1 and DQB1 were typed in roughly 620-640 donors, DQA1 in 500 to 550, DPA1 in 600 to 610, and DPB1 in around 440. The aim of the study was to test whether cataloging public T cell receptors could identify signatures of past pathogen exposure. All discovery cohort repertoires had been generated on a single sequencing platform. Because of strong linkage in the cohort, roughly five DR-DQ haplotypes were treated as single units for association and clustering. A later analysis re-analyzed previously published TCR beta repertoires from roughly 600 donors and added high-resolution HLA genotyping to study TCR occurrence patterns. Donor age, sex, ethnicity and CMV serostatus were compiled together with the repertoire data. Among the roughly 400 genotyped donors, more than 70% belonged to the genetic ancestry cluster associated with self-reported Caucasian donors. Besides the first cohort of 666 subjects, a separate validation cohort made up of 95 to 150 different subjects was used. What the authors observed across the whole study: An earlier analysis of roughly 570 of the donors showed that most TCR beta V segments appeared in productive rearrangements either about 90% or about 30% of the time, which broadly matched IMGT annotations. Across donors, most TCR sequences were observed very rarely, whereas some public TCRs were present in many individuals. A total of fewer than 200 TCR beta chains were listed by the study as associated with cytomegalovirus. A further reported finding was that TCR beta sequences accurately predicted the HLA-A and HLA-B alleles for most subjects in the first cohort. Compared with the 666-donor mean, donors in an Asian-associated ancestry cluster had fewer N-insertions in productive TCRs, according to a later genetic analysis. Immune exposure information for the cohort was limited to CMV serostatus. Presence/absence analyses assumed roughly uniform sequencing depth across donors, an assumption that may not hold. Because some donors lacked HLA typing at each locus, the association tests relied only on the typed subset. The authors suggested that the approach could potentially be generalized to other disease states and immunological phenotypes. In a later analysis, the rate of TCR association differed among HLA loci, with DRB1 alleles having the most associated TCRs and HLA-C alleles having the fewest. The earlier analysis of some 540 of the donors excluded 15 to 20 rarely observed V segments, including chromosome 9 orphons, because counts were too low. A later analysis found that HLA-associated TCR beta chains were more clonally expanded and had lower generation probabilities than equally common non-associated chains. Correlated functional status among segregating V segments might reflect linkage disequilibrium, but an unknown experimental factor could not be ruled out. In a later analysis, most CMV-associated TCR beta chains were found to appear HLA-restricted, with HLA associations seemingly driven largely by CMV exposure. In vitro tests confirmed that a few of the cytomegalovirus-associated TCR beta chains recognize cytomegalovirus antigens. Some IMGT-functional V segments, including TRBV6-2 and TRBV6-3, could not be told apart with the 87-base-pair reads, so those segments were excluded. Specific HLA alleles were associated with around 18,000 TCR beta sequences at a false discovery rate of 0.05 in a later analysis. A later analysis reported that several top co-occurrence clusters appeared linked to parvovirus B19, influenza, CMV and Epstein-Barr virus. In both the original and validation cohorts, the classifier was reported to diagnose cytomegalovirus status with high specificity and sensitivity. Strong co-occurrence of HLA alleles, especially DR and DQ, made assigning TCR associations to individual alleles difficult. The cohort was sequenced for TCR beta chains only, and without alpha or paired-chain data the features that could be detected were limited. V-gene and J-gene trimming of TCR beta chains was associated with a missense DCLRE1C variant in a later genetic analysis, and the association was replicated in an independent cohort. The sequencing pipeline was judged likely to have produced a cluster of highly shared sequence variants as a technical artifact.

Library generation was performed with the immunoSEQ multiplex PCR assay. For the multiplex PCR, a mixture combining 60 forward primers for TCR Vbeta segments and 13 reverse primers for TCR Jbeta segments was used. Amplification of the CDR3 region of rearranged TCR beta genes was performed with a multiplex PCR assay on genomic DNA. The amplified TCR beta libraries were sequenced on the Illumina HiSeq System as 87-base-pair reads. Under the source paper's analysis protocol: Across the 640 or so repertoires, a later analysis counted approximately 75 million unique TCR beta chains, some 11 million of which were shared by at least two donors. A nearest-neighbor algorithm error-corrected the raw reads and collapsed the reads into unique sequences, merging closely related sequences to remove PCR and sequencing errors. V, D and J gene segments were assigned by aligning CDR3 sequences to IMGT reference sequences. For a sequence to be retained, a match of at least six nucleotides was required to both a V gene segment and a J gene segment. Rearrangements were classified as productive when the CDR3 lacked stop codons and remained in frame with V and J, and all other rearrangements were classified as non-productive. Following IMGT convention, CDR3 was defined as the stretch from the second conserved V-encoded cysteine up to the conserved J-encoded phenylalanine. The earlier analysis of fewer than 700 of the donors excluded sequences that lacked an unambiguous match to a single V gene segment. An earlier analysis of around 600 of the donors classified V segments as functional when productive rearrangements were above 56.7% and as segregating when the standard deviation between donors was above 5%. A statistical classification framework was built to diagnose cytomegalovirus status from the catalog of TCR beta chain sequences. In a later analysis, TCR nucleotide sequences were compared against IMGT/GENE-DB human TR gene sequences so that V and J genes could be assigned. A later analysis assigned CDR3 sequences and most-parsimonious VDJ recombination scenarios with the TCRdist pipeline. In a later analysis, each TCR beta chain was defined by its CDR3 amino acid sequence together with its V-gene family, and reads without a unique V-gene family were excluded. To address suspected cross-contamination and a sequencing artifact, a later analysis removed around 590 highly shared, low-generation-probability nucleotide sequences. For each public chain, a later analysis derived a clonal expansion index from normalized ranks of inferred template counts within each repertoire. In a later analysis, generation probabilities were computed using a VDJ recombination model fitted to out-of-frame rearrangements, and the results were checked against IGoR. In a later analysis, hypergeometric tests were used to score TCR-TCR, TCR-HLA and TCR-CMV co-occurrence, with a repertoire-size bias correction applied to TCR pairs. To estimate false discovery rates, a later analysis permuted the HLA or CMV assignments 20 times. A later analysis grouped co-occurring TCRs with DBSCAN, adding TCRdist sequence similarity when clustering within HLA-allele-positive subsets. Repertoires with fewer than 30,000 or more than 120,000 public chains were left out of co-occurrence clustering, as were about 5 repertoires with anomalous nucleotide sharing. TCRdb carries this immuneACCESS record with in-frame sequences only. Its versions omit some clonotypes, under half of them owing to an unresolved V gene in the studies checked, with the rest unexplained. V and J calls and clone size are copied from that table; D and trimming were computed from the DNA. The table for this sample lists under 300,000 clones; roughly 70% of them were counted only once. The ten largest make up under 3% of the sample.

From cysteine to phenylalanine, the CDR3 is 14 amino acids long. CDR3 DNA is the only sequence kept; it has 42 bases, read in frame from the first base. The germline V end is reduced by 6 bases and the J end by 4 bases; junction bases left unmatched: 6. Via the germline V gene, CDR1 is SGHDN and CDR2 FVKESK. The cohort was made up of roughly 670 healthy bone marrow donors. All cohort members were sampled while nominally healthy, although unrecorded immune exposures were likely present. The donor was CMV seronegative and belonged to the group of over 350 seronegative cohort members. Every donor gave a peripheral blood sample, and the peripheral blood mononuclear cells from that sample were used for TCR beta sequencing. Genomic DNA extraction from the blood cell samples was performed with the Qiagen DNeasy Blood Extraction Kit. Regarding this clone: Its antigen is unknown. No base quality values were provided; no much bigger clone lies one nucleotide off.

The TCR comes from a female donor in good health and CMV-seronegative. Sequencing input: PBMCs. This sequence uses TRBV14 and TRBJ1-3, and 7 junction bases match TRBD1. For the CDR3, the sequence is CASSRQGLGNTIYF. At the DNA level, the sequence is TGTGCCAGCAGTCGACAGGGATTGGGAAACACCATATATTTT.